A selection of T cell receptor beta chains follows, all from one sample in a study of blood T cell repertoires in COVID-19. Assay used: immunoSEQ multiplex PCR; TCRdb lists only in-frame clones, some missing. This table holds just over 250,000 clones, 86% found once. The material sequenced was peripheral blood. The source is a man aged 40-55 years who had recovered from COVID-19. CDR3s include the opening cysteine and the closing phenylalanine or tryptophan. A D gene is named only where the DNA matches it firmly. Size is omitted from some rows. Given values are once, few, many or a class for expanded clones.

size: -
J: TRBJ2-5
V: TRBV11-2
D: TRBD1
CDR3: CASSSRDRVRPKETQYF
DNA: TGTGCCAGCAGCTCAAGGGACAGGGTACGACCAAAAGAGACCCAGTACTTC

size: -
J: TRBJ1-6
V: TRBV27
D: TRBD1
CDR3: CASGGGQGGSPLHF
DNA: TGTGCCAGCGGGGGGGGACAGGGGGGATCACCCCTCCACTTT

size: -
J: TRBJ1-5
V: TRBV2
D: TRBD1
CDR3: CASRGDRGNQPQHF
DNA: TGTGCCAGCAGGGGAGACAGGGGTAATCAGCCCCAGCATTTT

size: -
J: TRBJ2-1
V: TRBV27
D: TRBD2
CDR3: CASRPRASGINFGTEQFF
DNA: TGTGCCAGCAGACCTCGGGCTAGCGGGATTAATTTCGGGACTGAGCAGTTCTTC

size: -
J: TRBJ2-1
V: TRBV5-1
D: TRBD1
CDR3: CASSLGTGGGGSSYNEQFF
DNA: TGCGCCAGCAGCTTGGGGACAGGGGGCGGCGGGAGCAGCTACAATGAGCAGTTCTTC

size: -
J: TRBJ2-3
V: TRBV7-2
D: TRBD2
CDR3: CASSLVGSGGYPDTQYF
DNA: TGTGCCAGCAGCTTAGTGGGTAGCGGGGGGTACCCAGATACGCAGTATTTT

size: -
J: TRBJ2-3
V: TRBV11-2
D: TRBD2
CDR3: CASSRGLAAFGNTQYF
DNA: TGTGCCAGCAGCCGGGGACTAGCGGCTTTCGGGAATACGCAGTATTTT

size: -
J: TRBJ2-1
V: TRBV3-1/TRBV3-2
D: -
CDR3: CASSQEGLSYNEQFF
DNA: TGTGCCAGCAGCCAAGAAGGACTCTCCTACAATGAGCAGTTCTTC

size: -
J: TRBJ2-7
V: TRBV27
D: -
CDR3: CASAGVAYEQYF
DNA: TGTGCCAGTGCCGGGGTGGCCTACGAGCAGTACTTC

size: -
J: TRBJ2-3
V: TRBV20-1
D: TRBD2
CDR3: CSASPLAGGLADTQYF
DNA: TGCAGTGCTAGTCCCCTAGCGGGGGGGCTAGCAGATACGCAGTATTTT

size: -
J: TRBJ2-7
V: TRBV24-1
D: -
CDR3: CATSGDGGDYEQYF
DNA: TGTGCCACCAGTGGGGACGGCGGGGACTACGAGCAGTACTTC

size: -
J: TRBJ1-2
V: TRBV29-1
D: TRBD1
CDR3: CSVEDRKDRGYGYTF
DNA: TGCAGCGTTGAAGATCGGAAGGACAGGGGCTATGGCTACACCTTC

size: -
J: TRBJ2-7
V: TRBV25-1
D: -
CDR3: CASSEPPSVQYF
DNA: TGTGCCAGCAGTGAACCCCCCTCAGTGCAGTACTTC

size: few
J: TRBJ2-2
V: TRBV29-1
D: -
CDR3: CSVQNTGELFF
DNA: TGCAGCGTTCAGAACACCGGGGAGCTGTTTTTT

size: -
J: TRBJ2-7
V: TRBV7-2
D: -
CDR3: CASSLVTGYEQYF
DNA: TGTGCCAGCAGCTTAGTGACAGGCTACGAGCAGTACTTC

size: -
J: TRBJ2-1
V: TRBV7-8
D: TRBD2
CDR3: CATSLAGGQNEQFF
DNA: TGTGCCACCTCACTAGCGGGGGGGCAAAATGAGCAGTTCTTC

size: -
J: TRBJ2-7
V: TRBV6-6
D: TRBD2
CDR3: CASSSAGTSSYEQYF
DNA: TGTGCCAGCAGTTCCGCCGGGACTAGCTCTTACGAGCAGTACTTC

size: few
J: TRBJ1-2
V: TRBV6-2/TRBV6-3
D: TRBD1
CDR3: CASSYSDRMRGYTF
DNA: TGTGCCAGCAGTTACTCGGACAGGATGAGGGGCTACACCTTC

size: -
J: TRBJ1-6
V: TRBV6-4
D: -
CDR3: CASSEGALGNSPLHF
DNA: TGTGCCAGCAGTGAGGGGGCGCTGGGTAATTCACCCCTCCACTTT

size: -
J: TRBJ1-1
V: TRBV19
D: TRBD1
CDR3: CASSLTGAPNTEAFF
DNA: TGTGCCAGTAGTTTAACAGGGGCCCCGAACACTGAAGCTTTCTTT

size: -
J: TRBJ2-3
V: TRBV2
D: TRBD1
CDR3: CASSDGQVVEF
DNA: TGTGCCAGCAGTGACGGACAGGTCGTAGAATTT

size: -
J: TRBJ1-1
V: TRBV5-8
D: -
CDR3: CASSLGQASTEAFF
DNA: TGTGCCAGCAGCTTGGGACAGGCAAGCACTGAAGCTTTCTTT

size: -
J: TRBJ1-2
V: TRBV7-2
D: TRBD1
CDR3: CASSSGRQGATNYGYTF
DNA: TGTGCCAGCAGCTCCGGAAGACAGGGGGCCACTAACTATGGCTACACCTTC

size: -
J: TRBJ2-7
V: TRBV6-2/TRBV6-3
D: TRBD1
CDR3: CASSFRGQGYEQYF
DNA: TGTGCCAGCAGTTTTCGGGGACAGGGGTACGAGCAGTACTTC

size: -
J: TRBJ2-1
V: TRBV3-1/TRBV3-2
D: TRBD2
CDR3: CASSRVPRLAGENEQFF
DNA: TGTGCCAGCAGCCGAGTACCGAGACTAGCGGGAGAAAATGAGCAGTTCTTC

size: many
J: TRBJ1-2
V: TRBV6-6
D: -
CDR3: CASNPEAVYGYTF
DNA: TGTGCCAGCAACCCCGAGGCGGTCTATGGCTACACCTTC

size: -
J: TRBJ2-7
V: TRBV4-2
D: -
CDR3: CASSQVRAKEQYF
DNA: TGTGCCAGCAGCCAAGTCCGAGCGAAGGAGCAGTACTTC

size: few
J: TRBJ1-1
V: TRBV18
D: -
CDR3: CASSTQGTEAFF
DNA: TGTGCCAGCTCCACCCAGGGCACTGAAGCTTTCTTT

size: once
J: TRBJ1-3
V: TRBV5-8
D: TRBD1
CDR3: CASSLGQGVSGNTIYF
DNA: TGTGCCAGCAGCTTGGGGCAGGGGGTATCCGGAAACACCATATATTTT

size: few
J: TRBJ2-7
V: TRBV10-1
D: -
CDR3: CASSQGMTYEQYF
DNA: TGCGCCAGCAGTCAGGGAATGACCTACGAGCAGTACTTC

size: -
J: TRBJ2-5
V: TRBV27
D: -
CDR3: CASSHYTSQETQYF
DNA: TGTGCCAGCAGCCACTACACTTCCCAAGAGACCCAGTACTTC

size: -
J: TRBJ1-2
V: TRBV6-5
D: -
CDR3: CASSWRGGGYTF
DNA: TGTGCCAGCAGTTGGAGGGGGGGTGGCTACACCTTC

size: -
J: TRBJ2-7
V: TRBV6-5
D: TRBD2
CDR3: CASSERGLGSYEQYF
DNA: TGTGCCAGCAGCGAGCGGGGGCTCGGATCCTACGAGCAGTACTTC

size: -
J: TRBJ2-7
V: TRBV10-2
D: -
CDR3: CASRQGGYEQYF
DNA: TGCGCCAGCAGACAGGGAGGGTACGAGCAGTACTTC

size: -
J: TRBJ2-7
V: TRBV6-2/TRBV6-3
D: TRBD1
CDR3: CASSTSPGQGSREQYF
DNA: TGTGCCAGCAGTACCTCCCCGGGACAGGGGTCACGCGAGCAGTACTTC

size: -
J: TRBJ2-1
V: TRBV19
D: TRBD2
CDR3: CASSIEREVYNEQFF
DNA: TGTGCCAGTAGTATCGAGCGGGAGGTCTACAATGAGCAGTTCTTC

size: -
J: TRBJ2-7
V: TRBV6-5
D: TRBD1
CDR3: CASSYTGGYEQYF
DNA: TGTGCCAGCAGTTATACAGGGGGCTACGAGCAGTACTTC

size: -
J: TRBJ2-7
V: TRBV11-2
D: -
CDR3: CASSLMSLGRYEQYF
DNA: TGTGCCAGCAGCCTCATGTCGCTGGGGAGATACGAGCAGTACTTC

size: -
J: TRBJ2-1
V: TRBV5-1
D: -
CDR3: CASSRAESFRQFF
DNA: TGCGCCAGCAGCCGTGCCGAGAGTTTTAGGCAGTTCTTC

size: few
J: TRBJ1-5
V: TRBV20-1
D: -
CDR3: CSARVEGDQHF
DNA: TGCAGTGCTAGAGTTGAAGGGGACCAGCATTTT

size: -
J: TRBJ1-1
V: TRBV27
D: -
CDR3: CASTDRMNTEAFF
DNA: TGTGCCAGCACTGACAGGATGAACACTGAAGCTTTCTTT

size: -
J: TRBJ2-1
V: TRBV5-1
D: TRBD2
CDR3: CASSLASGEVEQFF
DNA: TGCGCCAGCAGCTTGGCTAGCGGGGAGGTTGAGCAGTTCTTC

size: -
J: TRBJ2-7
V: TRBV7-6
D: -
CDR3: CASSLRRDGEEEQYF
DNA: TGTGCCAGCAGCTTAAGGCGGGACGGAGAGGAGGAGCAGTACTTC

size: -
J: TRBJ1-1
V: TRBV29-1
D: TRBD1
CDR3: CSCWAPRQGMNTEAFF
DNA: TGCAGCTGTTGGGCCCCCCGACAGGGCATGAACACTGAAGCTTTCTTT

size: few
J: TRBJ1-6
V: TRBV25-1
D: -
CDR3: CASSEFSSADYNSPLHF
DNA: TGTGCCAGCAGTGAATTTAGTTCGGCGGATTATAATTCACCCCTCCACTTT

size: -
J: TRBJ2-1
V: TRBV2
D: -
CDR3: CASSEWGGGASDEQFF
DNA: TGTGCCAGCAGTGAGTGGGGCGGAGGGGCTTCGGATGAGCAGTTCTTC

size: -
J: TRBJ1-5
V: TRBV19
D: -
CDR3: CASSIEAVSRNQPQHF
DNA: TGTGCCAGTAGTATAGAAGCGGTTTCTCGAAATCAGCCCCAGCATTTT

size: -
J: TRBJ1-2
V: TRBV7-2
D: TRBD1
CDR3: CASSDRVRGYTF
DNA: TGTGCCAGCAGCGACAGGGTACGGGGCTACACCTTC

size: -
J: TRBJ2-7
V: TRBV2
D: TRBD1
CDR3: CASSESYVDRGVNEQYF
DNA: TGTGCCAGCAGTGAGAGTTATGTAGACAGGGGAGTCAACGAGCAGTACTTC

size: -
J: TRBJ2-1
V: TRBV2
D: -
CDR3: CASSLAGTYNEQFF
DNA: TGTGCCAGCAGTCTGGCGGGTACCTACAATGAGCAGTTCTTC

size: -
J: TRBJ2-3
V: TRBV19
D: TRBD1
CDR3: CASTPGTGLDTQYF
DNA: TGTGCCAGTACCCCAGGGACAGGGCTAGATACGCAGTATTTT

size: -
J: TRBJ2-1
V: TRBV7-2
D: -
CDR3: CASSLVRGAQSYEQFF
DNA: TGTGCCAGCAGCTTAGTCCGGGGGGCCCAGAGCTATGAGCAGTTCTTC

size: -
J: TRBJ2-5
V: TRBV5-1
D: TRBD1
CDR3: CASSETGGSEETQYF
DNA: TGCGCCAGCAGCGAGACAGGGGGATCTGAGGAGACCCAGTACTTC

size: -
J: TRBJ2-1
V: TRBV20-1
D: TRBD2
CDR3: CSASSGVPVNEQFF
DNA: TGCAGTGCTAGTAGCGGGGTCCCCGTCAATGAGCAGTTCTTC

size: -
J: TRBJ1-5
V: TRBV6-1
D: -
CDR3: CASSEAGRGQPQHF
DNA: TGTGCCAGCAGTGAAGCAGGGAGGGGACAGCCCCAGCATTTT